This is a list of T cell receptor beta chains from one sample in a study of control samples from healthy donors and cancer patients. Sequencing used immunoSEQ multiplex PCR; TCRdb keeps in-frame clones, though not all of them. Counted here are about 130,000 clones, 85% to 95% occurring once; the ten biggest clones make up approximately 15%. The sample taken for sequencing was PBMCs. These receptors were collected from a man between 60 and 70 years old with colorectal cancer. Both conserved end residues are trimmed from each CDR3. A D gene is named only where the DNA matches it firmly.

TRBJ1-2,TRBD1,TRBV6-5,ASSYLTGMSGYT
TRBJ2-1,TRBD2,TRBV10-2,ASSEKAGGENEQF
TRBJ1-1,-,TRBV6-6,ASSREWGRSEGEAF
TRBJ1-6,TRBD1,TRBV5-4,ASRPTGGTPNSPLH
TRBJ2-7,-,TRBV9,ASSAQVSSYEQY
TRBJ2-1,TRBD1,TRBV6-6,ASSVTGTGMNEQF
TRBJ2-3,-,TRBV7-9,ASSVPSGTDTQY
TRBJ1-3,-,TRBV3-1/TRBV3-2,ASSQARTASGNTIY
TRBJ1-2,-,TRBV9,ASSVESPNYGYT
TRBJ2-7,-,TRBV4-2,ASSQDPGRTYEQY
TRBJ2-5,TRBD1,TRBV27,ASSPPGTARGAQY
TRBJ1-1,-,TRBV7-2,ASSLGREDTEAF
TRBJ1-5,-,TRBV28,ASRDGQPQH
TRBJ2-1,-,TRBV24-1,ATSETTARFNNEQF
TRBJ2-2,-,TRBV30,AWSVLEWLTGELF
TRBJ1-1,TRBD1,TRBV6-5,ASSPGQVPGTEAF
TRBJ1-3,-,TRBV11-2,ASSRDPLKRNTIY
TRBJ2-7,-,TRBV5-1,ASSFGQNRAYYEQY
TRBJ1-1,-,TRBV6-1,ASSEPADRPMNTEAF
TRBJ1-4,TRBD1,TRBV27,ASSHPGQGGGKLF
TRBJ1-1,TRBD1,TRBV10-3,AISGDRSGMNTEAF
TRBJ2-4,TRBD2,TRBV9,ASSPGLAGSRAKNIQY
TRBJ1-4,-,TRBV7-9,ASSLNGNEKLF
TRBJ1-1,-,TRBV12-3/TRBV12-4,ASSTGMRTEAF
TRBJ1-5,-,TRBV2,ASSDQTVNQPQH
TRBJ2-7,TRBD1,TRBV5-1,ASSLGQGAYEQY
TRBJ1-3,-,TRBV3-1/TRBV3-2,ASSQDPGTGNTIY
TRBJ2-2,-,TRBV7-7,ASSPRSITGELF
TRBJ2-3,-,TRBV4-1,ASSLNRVNTDTQY
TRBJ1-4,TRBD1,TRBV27,ASSKTGGGNEKLF
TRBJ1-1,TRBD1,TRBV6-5,ASSYGQASTEAF
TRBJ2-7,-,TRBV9,ASSGSYEQY
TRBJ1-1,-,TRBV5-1,ASSFQGLSTEAF
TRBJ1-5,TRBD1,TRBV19,ASSDTGGEAQPQH
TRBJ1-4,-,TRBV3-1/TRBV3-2,ASSQVDSGEKLF
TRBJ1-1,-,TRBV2,ASSELSSALNTEAF
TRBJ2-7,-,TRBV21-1,ASSKGIVGQAFYEQY
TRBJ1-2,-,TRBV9,ASSVAFGGGSYGYT
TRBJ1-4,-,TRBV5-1,ASSLGQNNEKLF
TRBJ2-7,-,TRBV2,ASSDRVGPYEQY
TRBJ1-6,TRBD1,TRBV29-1,SVGTGSKASPLH
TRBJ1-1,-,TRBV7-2,ASSLTASLLLNTEAF
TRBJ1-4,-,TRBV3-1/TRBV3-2,ASSQAGLNEKLF
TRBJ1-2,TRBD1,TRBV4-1,ASSPTRGLYGYT
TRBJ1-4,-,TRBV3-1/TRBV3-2,ASSIAGATNEKLF
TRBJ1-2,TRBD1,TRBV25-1,ASSPGQGSGYT
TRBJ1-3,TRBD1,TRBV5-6,ASSSRGQGYGNTIY
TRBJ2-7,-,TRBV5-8,ASSKRQFNYEQY
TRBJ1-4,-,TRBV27,ASSRDGASNEKLF
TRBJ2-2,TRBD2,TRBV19,ASSIAAGVTGELF
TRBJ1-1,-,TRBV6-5,ASSYSGGDTEAF
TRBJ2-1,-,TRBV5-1,ASSLDLPGHPNNEQF
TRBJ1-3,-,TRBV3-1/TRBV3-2,ASSPQGLGNTIY
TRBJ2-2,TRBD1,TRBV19,ASSILDRVGGELF
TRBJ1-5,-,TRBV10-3,AISEGVQPQH
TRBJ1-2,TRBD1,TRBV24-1,ATSESGLAGGLYGYT
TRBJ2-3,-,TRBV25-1,ASSVSGTQY
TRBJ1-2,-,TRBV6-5,ASRGLLYGYT